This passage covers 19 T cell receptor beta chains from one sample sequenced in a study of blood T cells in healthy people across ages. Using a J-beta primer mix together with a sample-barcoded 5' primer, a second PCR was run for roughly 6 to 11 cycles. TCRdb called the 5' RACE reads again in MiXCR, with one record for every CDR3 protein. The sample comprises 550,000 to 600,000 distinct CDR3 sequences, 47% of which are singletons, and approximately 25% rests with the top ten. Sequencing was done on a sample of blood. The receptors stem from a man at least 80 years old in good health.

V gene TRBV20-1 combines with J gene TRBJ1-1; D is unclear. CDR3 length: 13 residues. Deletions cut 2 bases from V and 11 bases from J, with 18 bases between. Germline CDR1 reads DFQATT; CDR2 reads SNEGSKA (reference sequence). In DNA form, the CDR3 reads TGCAGTGCTAGATCCCCAATTAGTAACGGGGCTTTCTTT. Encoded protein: CSARSPISNGAFF.

The CDR3 region has the DNA TGTGCCACCAGTGATTTTGGCGGGACCTATGGCTACACCTTC. Translated, it gives CATSDFGGTYGYTF. The rearrangement links TRBV24-1 to TRBJ1-2, with D tentatively TRBD1 (5 bases). There are 14 residues in the CDR3. Trimming cost V 1 base and J 4 bases, with 9 bases left between them. Germline V lookup: CDR1 KGHDR, CDR2 SFDVKD.

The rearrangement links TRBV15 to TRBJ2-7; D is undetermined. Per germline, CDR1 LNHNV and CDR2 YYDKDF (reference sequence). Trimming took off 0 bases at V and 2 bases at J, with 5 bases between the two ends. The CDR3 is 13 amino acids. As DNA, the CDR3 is TGTGCCACCAGCAGAGACCCGACCTACGAGCAGTACTTC. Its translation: CATSRDPTYEQYF.

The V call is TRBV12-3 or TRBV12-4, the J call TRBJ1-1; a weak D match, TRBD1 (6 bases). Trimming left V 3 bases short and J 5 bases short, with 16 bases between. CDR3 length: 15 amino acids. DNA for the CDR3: TGTGCCAGCAGTTTGCGTTTCAGGGGAGGTACTGAAGCTTTCTTT. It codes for CASSLRFRGGTEAFF.

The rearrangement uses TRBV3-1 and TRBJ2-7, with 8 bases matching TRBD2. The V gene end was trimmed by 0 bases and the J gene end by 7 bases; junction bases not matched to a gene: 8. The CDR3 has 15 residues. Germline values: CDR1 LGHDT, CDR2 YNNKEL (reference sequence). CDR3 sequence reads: CASSQDLSGGREQYF. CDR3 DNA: TGTGCCAGCAGCCAAGATTTATCGGGAGGGCGGGAGCAGTACTTC.

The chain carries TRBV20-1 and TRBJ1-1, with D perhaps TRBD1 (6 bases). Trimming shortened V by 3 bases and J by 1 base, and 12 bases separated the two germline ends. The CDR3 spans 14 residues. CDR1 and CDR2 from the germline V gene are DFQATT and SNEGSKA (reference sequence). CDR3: CSARTDSRNTEAFF. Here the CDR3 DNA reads TGCAGTGCTAGGACGGACAGCAGGAACACTGAAGCTTTCTTT.

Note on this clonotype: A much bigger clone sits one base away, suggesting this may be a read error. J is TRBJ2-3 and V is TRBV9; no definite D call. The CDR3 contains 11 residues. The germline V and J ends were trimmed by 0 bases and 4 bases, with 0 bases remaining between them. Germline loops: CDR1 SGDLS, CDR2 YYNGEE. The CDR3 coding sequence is TGTGCCAGCAGCGTAGCAGATACGCAGTATTTT. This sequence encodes CASSVADTQYF.

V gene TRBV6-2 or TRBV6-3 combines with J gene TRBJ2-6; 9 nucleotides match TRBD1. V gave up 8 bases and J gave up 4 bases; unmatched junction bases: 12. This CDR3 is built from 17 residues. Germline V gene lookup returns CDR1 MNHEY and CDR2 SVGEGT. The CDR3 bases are TGTGCCAGCCGCCTTGCCACAGGGGGCGAAGGGGCCAACGTCCTGACTTTC. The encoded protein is CASRLATGGEGANVLTF.

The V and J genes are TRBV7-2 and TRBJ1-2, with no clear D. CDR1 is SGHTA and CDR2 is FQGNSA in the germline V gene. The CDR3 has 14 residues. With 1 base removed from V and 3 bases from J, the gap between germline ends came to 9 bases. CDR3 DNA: TGTGCCAGCAGCTTAGTTAAGGGATACTATGGCTACACCTTC. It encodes CASSLVKGYYGYTF.

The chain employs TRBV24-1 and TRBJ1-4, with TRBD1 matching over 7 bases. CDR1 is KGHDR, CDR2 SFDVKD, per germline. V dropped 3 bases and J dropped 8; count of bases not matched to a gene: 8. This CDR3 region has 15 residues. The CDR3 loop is CATSDPRGSGEKLFF. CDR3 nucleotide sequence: TGTGCCACCAGTGATCCCAGGGGGAGCGGAGAAAAACTGTTTTTT.

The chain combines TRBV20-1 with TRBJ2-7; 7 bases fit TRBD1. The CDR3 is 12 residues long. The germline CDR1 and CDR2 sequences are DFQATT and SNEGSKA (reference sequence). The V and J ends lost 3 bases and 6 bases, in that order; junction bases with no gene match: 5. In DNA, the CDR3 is TGCAGTGCTAGTACAGGGGTCGGCGAGCAGTACTTC. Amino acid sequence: CSASTGVGEQYF.

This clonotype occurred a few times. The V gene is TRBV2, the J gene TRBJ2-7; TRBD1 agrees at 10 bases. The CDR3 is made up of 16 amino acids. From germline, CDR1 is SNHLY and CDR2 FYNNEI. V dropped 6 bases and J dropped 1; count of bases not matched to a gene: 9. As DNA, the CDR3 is TGTGCCAGCAGGCACACCGGGACAGGGGTTTCCTACGAGCAGTACTTC. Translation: CASRHTGTGVSYEQYF.

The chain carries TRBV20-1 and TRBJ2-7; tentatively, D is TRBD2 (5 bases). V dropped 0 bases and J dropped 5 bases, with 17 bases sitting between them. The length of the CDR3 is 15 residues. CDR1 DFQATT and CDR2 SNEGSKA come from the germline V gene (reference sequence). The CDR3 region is CSARDRILAGDEQYF. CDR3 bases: TGCAGTGCTAGAGATCGCATCCTAGCAGGCGACGAGCAGTACTTC.

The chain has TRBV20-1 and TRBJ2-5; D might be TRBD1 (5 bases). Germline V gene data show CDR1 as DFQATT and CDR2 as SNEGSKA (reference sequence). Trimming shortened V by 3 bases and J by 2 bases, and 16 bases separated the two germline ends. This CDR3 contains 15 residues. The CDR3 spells CSARTWAGPQETQYF. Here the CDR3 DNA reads TGCAGTGCTAGGACATGGGCAGGGCCACAAGAGACCCAGTACTTC.

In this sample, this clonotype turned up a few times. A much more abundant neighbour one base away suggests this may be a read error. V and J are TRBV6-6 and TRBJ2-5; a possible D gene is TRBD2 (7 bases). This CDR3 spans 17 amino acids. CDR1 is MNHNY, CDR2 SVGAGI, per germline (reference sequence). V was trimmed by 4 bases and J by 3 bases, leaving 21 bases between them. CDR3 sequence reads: CASSSGGLAVLKETQYF. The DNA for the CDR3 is TGTGCCAGCAGTTCCGGGGGGCTAGCGGTCCTGAAAGAGACCCAGTACTTC.

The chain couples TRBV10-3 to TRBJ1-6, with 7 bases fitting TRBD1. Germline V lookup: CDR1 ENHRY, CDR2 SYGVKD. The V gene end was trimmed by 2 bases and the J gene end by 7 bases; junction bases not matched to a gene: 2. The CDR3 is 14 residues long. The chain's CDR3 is CAISEGTVNSPLHF. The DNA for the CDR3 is TGTGCCATCAGTGAGGGGACAGTGAATTCACCCCTCCACTTT.

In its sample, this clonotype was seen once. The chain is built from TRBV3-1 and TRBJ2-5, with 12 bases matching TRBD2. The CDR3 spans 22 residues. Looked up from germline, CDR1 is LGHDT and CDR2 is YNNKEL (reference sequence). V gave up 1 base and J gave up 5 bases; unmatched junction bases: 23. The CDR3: CASSQVRGRGSATSGGQETQYF. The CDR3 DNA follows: TGTGCCAGCAGCCAAGTTCGTGGTCGGGGAAGCGCGACTAGCGGGGGACAGGAGACCCAGTACTTC.

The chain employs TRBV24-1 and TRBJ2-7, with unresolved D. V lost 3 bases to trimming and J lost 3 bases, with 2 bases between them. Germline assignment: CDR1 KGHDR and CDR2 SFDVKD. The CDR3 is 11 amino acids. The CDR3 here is CATSDNYEQYF. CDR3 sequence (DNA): TGTGCCACCAGTGATAACTACGAGCAGTACTTC.

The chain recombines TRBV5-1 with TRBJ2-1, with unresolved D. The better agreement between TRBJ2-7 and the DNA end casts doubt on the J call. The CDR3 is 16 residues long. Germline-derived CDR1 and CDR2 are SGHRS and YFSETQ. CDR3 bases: TGCGCCAGCAGCTTTATGGGTGCGAGCTCCTGCAATGAGCAGTACTTC. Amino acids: CASSFMGASSCNEQYF.